This is a list of T cell receptor beta chains from one sample in a study of shared clonotypes between healthy human individuals. Some clones are missing from TCRdb's copy, which holds only in-frame ones; the method was immunoSEQ multiplex PCR. The sample lists about 1 million clones; 60% to 80% were seen once. Source material: memory CD4+ T cells sorted from blood. These receptors came from a man aged 18 to 30 in good health. CDR3s include the opening cysteine and the closing phenylalanine or tryptophan. Fields, in order: V gene, J gene, CDR3 length, D gene, clone size, CDR3 protein, CDR3 DNA. The D gene is left open where the match is weak. Some rows mark clone size as missing; the rest say once, few, many or name a class of expanded clone.

v_call: TRBV5-4; j_call: TRBJ2-1; cdr3_length: 15; d_call: TRBD1; clone_size: .; cdr3_aa: CASTIPGQNYNEQFF; cdr3_nt: TGTGCCAGCACAATACCGGGACAGAACTACAATGAGCAGTTCTTC
v_call: TRBV13; j_call: TRBJ2-3; cdr3_length: 19; d_call: .; clone_size: .; cdr3_aa: CASSSVIRLQGTPTDTQYF; cdr3_nt: TGTGCCAGCAGCTCGGTAATTCGGCTCCAGGGAACCCCCACAGATACGCAGTATTTT
v_call: TRBV6-1; j_call: TRBJ2-1; cdr3_length: 14; d_call: TRBD2; clone_size: .; cdr3_aa: CASRGGGAQNEQFF; cdr3_nt: TGTGCCAGCAGGGGCGGGGGGGCCCAGAATGAGCAGTTCTTC
v_call: TRBV5-4; j_call: TRBJ1-1; cdr3_length: 13; d_call: TRBD1; clone_size: .; cdr3_aa: CASRTGELTEAFF; cdr3_nt: TGTGCCAGTAGGACAGGGGAACTCACTGAAGCTTTCTTT
v_call: TRBV28; j_call: TRBJ1-5; cdr3_length: 10; d_call: .; clone_size: .; cdr3_aa: CASGIQPQHF; cdr3_nt: TGTGCCAGCGGGATTCAGCCCCAGCATTTT
v_call: TRBV11-2; j_call: TRBJ1-1; cdr3_length: 18; d_call: .; clone_size: few; cdr3_aa: CASSLDLSPTVLNTEAFF; cdr3_nt: TGTGCCAGCAGCTTAGATCTTTCCCCGACAGTTTTGAACACTGAAGCTTTCTTT
v_call: TRBV18; j_call: TRBJ2-5; cdr3_length: 13; d_call: .; clone_size: once; cdr3_aa: CASSRTEKETQYF; cdr3_nt: TGTGCCAGCTCACGGACGGAGAAAGAGACCCAGTACTTC
v_call: TRBV5-3; j_call: TRBJ2-3; cdr3_length: 13; d_call: .; clone_size: .; cdr3_aa: CARTKTSLDTQYF; cdr3_nt: TGTGCCAGAACCAAAACTTCGTTGGATACGCAGTATTTT
v_call: TRBV30; j_call: TRBJ2-7; cdr3_length: 13; d_call: TRBD2; clone_size: .; cdr3_aa: CAWRTFGGAVQYF; cdr3_nt: TGTGCCTGGAGGACTTTCGGGGGGGCGGTGCAGTACTTC
v_call: TRBV10-3; j_call: TRBJ2-1; cdr3_length: 16; d_call: TRBD1; clone_size: many; cdr3_aa: CAISRGPSGGSNEQFF; cdr3_nt: TGTGCCATCAGCCGGGGGCCCTCAGGGGGCTCCAATGAGCAGTTCTTC
v_call: TRBV6-6; j_call: TRBJ2-1; cdr3_length: 14; d_call: .; clone_size: .; cdr3_aa: CASSYGGGSVEQFF; cdr3_nt: TGTGCCAGCAGTTACGGAGGGGGGTCGGTTGAGCAGTTCTTC
v_call: TRBV7-2; j_call: TRBJ2-2; cdr3_length: 16; d_call: TRBD2; clone_size: .; cdr3_aa: CASSLVSGANTGELFF; cdr3_nt: TGTGCCAGCAGCTTAGTTAGCGGGGCGAACACCGGGGAGCTGTTTTTT
v_call: TRBV18; j_call: TRBJ1-2; cdr3_length: 14; d_call: .; clone_size: .; cdr3_aa: CASSPSGLDYGYTF; cdr3_nt: TGTGCCAGCTCACCATCAGGGCTTGACTATGGCTACACCTTC
v_call: TRBV27; j_call: TRBJ2-7; cdr3_length: 17; d_call: TRBD1; clone_size: .; cdr3_aa: CASSLRLPGGPRTEQYF; cdr3_nt: TGTGCCAGCAGTTTAAGGCTCCCAGGGGGCCCAAGGACTGAGCAGTACTTC
v_call: TRBV20-1; j_call: TRBJ1-4; cdr3_length: 11; d_call: .; clone_size: .; cdr3_aa: CSARPDLELFF; cdr3_nt: TGCAGTGCTAGACCCGACCTCGAACTGTTTTTT
v_call: TRBV6-4; j_call: TRBJ2-7; cdr3_length: 15; d_call: TRBD2; clone_size: .; cdr3_aa: CASSDRTGGPHEQYF; cdr3_nt: TGTGCCAGCAGTGACCGAACGGGAGGGCCCCACGAGCAGTACTTC
v_call: TRBV10-3; j_call: TRBJ1-1; cdr3_length: 14; d_call: TRBD1; clone_size: few; cdr3_aa: CAISGTLQGTEAFF; cdr3_nt: TGTGCCATCAGTGGCACTTTACAGGGGACTGAAGCTTTCTTT
v_call: TRBV5-1; j_call: TRBJ1-4; cdr3_length: 13; d_call: .; clone_size: .; cdr3_aa: CASSPRTEEKLFF; cdr3_nt: TGCGCCAGCAGCCCGCGGACAGAAGAAAAACTGTTTTTT
v_call: TRBV6-1; j_call: TRBJ2-2; cdr3_length: 16; d_call: TRBD1; clone_size: .; cdr3_aa: CASSGGQGGWTGELFF; cdr3_nt: TGTGCCAGCAGTGGGGGACAGGGAGGGTGGACAGGGGAGCTGTTTTTT
v_call: TRBV19; j_call: TRBJ1-4; cdr3_length: 15; d_call: TRBD1; clone_size: .; cdr3_aa: CASSTGQGFGEKLFF; cdr3_nt: TGTGCCAGTAGCACTGGACAGGGGTTTGGTGAAAAACTGTTTTTT
v_call: TRBV2; j_call: TRBJ2-1; cdr3_length: 15; d_call: .; clone_size: .; cdr3_aa: CASSALQVGNNEQFF; cdr3_nt: TGTGCCAGCAGTGCTTTACAAGTTGGAAACAATGAGCAGTTCTTC
v_call: TRBV5-4; j_call: TRBJ2-2; cdr3_length: 15; d_call: .; clone_size: .; cdr3_aa: CASSLRDRNTGELFF; cdr3_nt: TGTGCCAGCAGCCTCCGGGACCGGAACACCGGGGAGCTGTTTTTT
v_call: TRBV6-6; j_call: TRBJ1-5; cdr3_length: 15; d_call: .; clone_size: .; cdr3_aa: CASSSGDGSNQPQHF; cdr3_nt: TGTGCCAGCAGTTCAGGGGACGGCAGCAATCAGCCCCAGCATTTT
v_call: TRBV6-6; j_call: TRBJ2-7; cdr3_length: 13; d_call: TRBD2; clone_size: .; cdr3_aa: CASILAGSYEQYF; cdr3_nt: TGTGCCAGCATTCTAGCGGGGTCCTACGAGCAGTACTTC
v_call: TRBV7-2; j_call: TRBJ1-2; cdr3_length: 13; d_call: .; clone_size: .; cdr3_aa: CASSLQASYGYTF; cdr3_nt: TGTGCCAGCAGCTTACAGGCCTCCTATGGCTACACCTTC
v_call: TRBV5-6; j_call: TRBJ2-3; cdr3_length: 16; d_call: .; clone_size: .; cdr3_aa: CASSATTGPREDTQYF; cdr3_nt: TGTGCCAGCAGCGCTACTACAGGGCCCAGAGAAGATACGCAGTATTTT
v_call: TRBV7-8; j_call: TRBJ2-1; cdr3_length: 15; d_call: .; clone_size: .; cdr3_aa: CASSYGGAAYNEQFF; cdr3_nt: TGTGCCAGCAGTTACGGTGGGGCAGCCTACAATGAGCAGTTCTTC
v_call: TRBV2; j_call: TRBJ2-7; cdr3_length: 14; d_call: .; clone_size: .; cdr3_aa: CASSEGVLLYEQYF; cdr3_nt: TGTGCCAGCAGTGAAGGGGTATTGTTGTACGAGCAGTACTTC
v_call: TRBV7-2; j_call: TRBJ2-7; cdr3_length: 15; d_call: .; clone_size: .; cdr3_aa: CASSLAQGYSYEQYF; cdr3_nt: TGTGCCAGCAGCTTGGCCCAGGGTTATTCCTACGAGCAGTACTTC
v_call: TRBV11-2; j_call: TRBJ2-3; cdr3_length: 17; d_call: TRBD2; clone_size: once; cdr3_aa: CASRSGRGGGAMDTQYF; cdr3_nt: TGTGCCAGCCGCTCCGGCCGGGGCGGGGGGGCCATGGATACGCAGTATTTT
v_call: TRBV28; j_call: TRBJ1-2; cdr3_length: 15; d_call: .; clone_size: .; cdr3_aa: CATPNGGKGVGGYTF; cdr3_nt: TGTGCCACCCCCAACGGGGGTAAGGGGGTGGGTGGCTACACCTTC
v_call: TRBV5-6; j_call: TRBJ2-3; cdr3_length: 16; d_call: TRBD2; clone_size: .; cdr3_aa: CASSSGTSGVQDTQYF; cdr3_nt: TGTGCCAGCAGCTCCGGGACTAGCGGGGTCCAAGATACGCAGTATTTT
v_call: TRBV6-1; j_call: TRBJ2-7; cdr3_length: 15; d_call: TRBD2; clone_size: .; cdr3_aa: CASRPTSGGAFEQYF; cdr3_nt: TGTGCCAGCAGACCGACTAGCGGGGGGGCTTTCGAGCAGTACTTC
v_call: TRBV6-6; j_call: TRBJ2-7; cdr3_length: 15; d_call: .; clone_size: .; cdr3_aa: CASNDRAGSSYEQYF; cdr3_nt: TGTGCCAGCAACGACCGGGCGGGATCATCCTACGAGCAGTACTTC
v_call: TRBV7-2; j_call: TRBJ2-5; cdr3_length: 15; d_call: .; clone_size: .; cdr3_aa: CASSLVSGLPETQYF; cdr3_nt: TGTGCCAGCAGCTTAGTCTCCGGACTGCCAGAGACCCAGTACTTC
v_call: TRBV7-2; j_call: TRBJ2-7; cdr3_length: 15; d_call: TRBD2; clone_size: .; cdr3_aa: CASSVTLAGGYEQYF; cdr3_nt: TGTGCCAGCAGCGTAACACTAGCGGGGGGCTACGAGCAGTACTTC
v_call: TRBV7-9; j_call: TRBJ2-7; cdr3_length: 16; d_call: .; clone_size: few; cdr3_aa: CASSSKKGGPSYEQYF; cdr3_nt: TGTGCCAGCAGCTCGAAAAAGGGGGGTCCCTCCTACGAGCAGTACTTC